This TCR beta chain is drawn from a study of blood T cells in healthy people across ages. The CDR3 contains 14 residues. V was pared by 4 bases and J by 8 bases, with 8 bases of the junction left unmatched. The V gene's germline CDR1 is SGHTA and CDR2 FQGNSA. For this clonotype: Antigen: not known.

Through a sample-barcoded 5' primer and a J-beta primer mix, a second PCR was run for roughly 6 to 12 cycles. TCRdb re-analysed the 5' RACE reads in MiXCR, keeping a single row per CDR3 protein. In the table there are hundreds of thousands of distinct CDR3 sequences, around two fifths of which are singletons. Points from the study as a whole: Samples with more naive T cells showed higher observed beta diversity. Long-lived donors had more naive CD4+ cells and higher diversity than aged donors. Estimated diversity that came from one million T cells was considered an underestimate.

The receptor comes from a man aged 55 to 69 in good health. The chain combines TRBV7-2 with TRBJ1-2, with 9 bases that match TRBD1. The sample comprised blood. In DNA, the CDR3 is TGTGCCAGCAGCTCGACGGGACAGGGATTAGGCTACACCTTC. Translation gives CASSSTGQGLGYTF.